The 23 T cell receptor beta chains presented below share a single source sample, sequenced in a study of T cell responses to AZD1222 COVID-19 vaccine. Assay used: immunoSEQ multiplex PCR; TCRdb lists only in-frame clones, some missing. The data hold 110,000 or so clones, with 88% observed a single time. The sequencing here drew on peripheral blood, taken 28 days after the second AZD1222 dose. The receptors come from an adult who received the AZD1222 COVID-19 vaccine.

The V call is TRBV3-1 (or the pseudogene TRBV3-2), the J call TRBJ1-6; D unresolved. This CDR3 is built from 15 residues. Germline loops: CDR1 LGHDT, CDR2 YNNKEL (reference sequence). The V and J ends lost 0 bases and 10 bases respectively, with 13 bases between them. CDR3 sequence: CASSQEDRLPSPLHF. CDR3 nucleotides: TGTGCCAGCAGCCAAGAAGATCGCCTCCCGTCACCCCTCCACTTT.

This clone has a handful of counts. V and J are TRBV2 and TRBJ1-6; D remains ambiguous. This CDR3 is built from 11 residues. Germline-derived CDR1 and CDR2 are SNHLY and FYNNEI. Trimming removed 7 bases at V and 8 bases at J, with 6 bases between. The CDR3 DNA reads TGTGCCAGCAAGGCAGATTCACCCCTCCACTTT. It is translated as CASKADSPLHF.

V usage is TRBV7-2 and J usage is TRBJ1-3; 7 nucleotides line up with TRBD1. Germline V gene data show CDR1 as SGHTA and CDR2 as FQGNSA. The CDR3 runs 16 residues. After removal of 0 bases from V and 4 bases from J, the junction contained 6 bases not matched to a gene. DNA of the CDR3: TGTGCCAGCAGCTTAGCCGGGACAGCAAGAGGAAACACCATATATTTT. It codes for CASSLAGTARGNTIYF.

The chain links TRBV11-2 to TRBJ1-2, with 12 bases aligning to TRBD1. The CDR3 runs 17 residues. Germline lookup yields CDR1 SGHAT and CDR2 FQNNGV. J was trimmed by 4 bases and V by 5 bases; bases with no gene match: 11. The CDR3 region is CASSPGTGGAGSYGYTF. CDR3 DNA: TGTGCCAGCAGCCCCGGGACAGGGGGCGCGGGTTCCTATGGCTACACCTTC.

The V gene is TRBV19, the J gene TRBJ1-1, with 7 bases matching TRBD1. Germline V gene data show CDR1 as LNHDA and CDR2 as SQIVND (reference sequence). Trimming cost V 5 bases and J 3 bases; bases outside gene matches: 12. The CDR3 covers 16 residues. CDR3: CASSPKTGPVDTEAFF. The CDR3, as DNA: TGTGCCAGTAGTCCAAAGACAGGGCCTGTCGACACTGAAGCTTTCTTT.

On this clone: The junction departs from germline at one end; a sequencing error may be responsible. This chain's CDR3 is CASSLGGLGPPEF. CDR3 in DNA: TGCGCCAGCAGCCTGGGGGGGCTTGGGCCCCCCGAGTTT. The genes are TRBV5-1 and TRBJ1-1, with a possible D match to TRBD1 (6 bases). Germline values: CDR1 SGHRS, CDR2 YFSETQ. The CDR3 has 13 residues.

The chain employs TRBV7-2 and TRBJ2-2; 7 nucleotides agree with TRBD1. Trimming at V came to 0 bases and at J to 4 bases, leaving 2 bases not matched to a gene. The CDR3 contains 15 residues. From germline, CDR1 is SGHTA and CDR2 FQGNSA. This chain's CDR3 is CASSLAGQPTGELFF. The CDR3 DNA reads TGTGCCAGCAGCTTAGCGGGACAGCCCACCGGGGAGCTGTTTTTT.

This clone was counted a single time. The chain recombines TRBV7-9 with TRBJ2-1; the match to TRBD1 covers 7 bases. The CDR3 has 17 residues. With 5 bases clipped from V and 1 base from J, the junction kept 11 bases outside the gene matches. CDR1 is SEHNR and CDR2 is FQNEAQ in the germline V gene (reference sequence). The CDR3 nucleotides read TGTGCCAGCAGCGAAGGACTCCACAGGGGATCCTACAATGAGCAGTTCTTC. It codes for CASSEGLHRGSYNEQFF.

The gene calls are TRBV10-3 and TRBJ2-5, with 8 bases aligning to TRBD2. The CDR3 runs 13 residues. Trimming took 8 bases from V and 5 from J; bases not matched to a gene: 7. The germline V gene encodes CDR1 ENHRY and CDR2 SYGVKD. In DNA form, the CDR3 reads TGTGCCATCGCGGGGGGCTCTGGGGAGACCCAGTACTTC. Protein product: CAIAGGSGETQYF.

In this sample, this clone turned up once. At one end, the junction sequence differs from germline, possibly due to a read error. The chain carries TRBV4-2 and TRBJ2-1; 7 nucleotides line up with TRBD2. The germline gives CDR1 LGHNA, CDR2 YNFKEQ. CDR3 length equals 15 residues. The CDR3 loop reads CASNQDPSGSNEQFF. As DNA, the CDR3 is TGTGCCAGCAACCAAGATCCTAGCGGCAGCAATGAGCAGTTCTTC.

This clone was observed once. CDR3 in DNA: TGTGCCAGTAGTCCCGGTCTCACCCTCACAGATACGCAGTATTTT. This sequence encodes CASSPGLTLTDTQYF. The rearrangement joins TRBV19 to TRBJ2-3, with D hard to call. The V end lost 5 bases, the J end lost 2 bases, and 14 bases lay between the germline ends. This CDR3 region has 15 residues. Germline V lookup: CDR1 LNHDA, CDR2 SQIVND (reference sequence).

The V call is TRBV7-2, the J call TRBJ1-1; D is unresolved. Trimming cost V 5 bases and J 7 bases, with 11 bases left between them. The germline gives CDR1 SGHTA, CDR2 FQGNSA. This CDR3 region has 12 residues. The CDR3 loop reads CASSLSWGEAFF. The CDR3 nucleotides are TGTGCCAGCAGCCTCAGTTGGGGTGAAGCTTTCTTT.

The J gene is TRBJ2-5, the V gene TRBV27, with 8 bases aligning to TRBD2. The germline V gene encodes CDR1 MNHEY and CDR2 SMNVEV (reference sequence). This CDR3 region has 16 residues. The junction had 13 bases not matched to a gene; V was cut back by 6 bases and J by 4 bases. The CDR3 DNA reads as TGTGCCAGCAGGAGGTCCGGCGGGAGGCGCGGAGAGACCCAGTACTTC. Protein sequence: CASRRSGGRRGETQYF.

This rearrangement joins TRBV27 to TRBJ1-5, with D hard to call. Germline values: CDR1 MNHEY, CDR2 SMNVEV (reference sequence). The V end lost 2 bases, the J end lost 0 bases, and 11 bases lay between the germline ends. The CDR3 is 16 amino acids. In DNA form, the CDR3 reads TGTGCCAGCAGTTTAGGGTCCTCCTATAGCAATCAGCCCCAGCATTTT. This translates into CASSLGSSYSNQPQHF.

The V gene is TRBV7-6, the J gene TRBJ1-1, with D possibly matching TRBD1 (5 bases). V lost 8 bases to trimming and J lost 1 base, with 17 bases between them. Per germline, CDR1 SGHVS and CDR2 FNYEAQ. CDR3 size: 15 residues. For the CDR3, the DNA is TGTGCCAGCTCCCCCCGGGGGGGTTGGAACACTGAAGCTTTCTTT. Amino acids: CASSPRGGWNTEAFF. The full variable domain, rest sourced from reference TRBV7-6 and TRBJ1-1, is GAGVSQSPRYKVTKRGQDVALRCDPISGHVSLYWYRQALGQGPEFLTYFNYEAQQDKSGLPNDRFSAERPEGSISTLTIQRTEQRDSAMYRCASSPRGGWNTEAFFGQGTRLTVV.

This sequence joins TRBV3-1 (or the pseudogene TRBV3-2) and TRBJ1-1, with TRBD1 identical over 7 bases. Germline values: CDR1 LGHDT, CDR2 YNNKEL (reference sequence). V was clipped by 6 bases and J by 2 bases; unmatched bases: 6. This CDR3 is built from 14 residues. The CDR3, as DNA: TGTGCCAGCAGGGAACAGGGGCTAAACACTGAAGCTTTCTTT. Translating gives CASREQGLNTEAFF.

CDR3 sequence reads: CASSLGGPTNEKLFF. The DNA of the CDR3 is TGTGCCAGCAGCCTAGGGGGCCCAACTAATGAAAAACTGTTTTTT. This chain joins TRBV7-9 and TRBJ1-4; 7 bases map to TRBD1. J gave up 0 bases and V 5 bases, and 3 bases lay outside the gene matches. This CDR3 comprises 15 residues. The germline V gene encodes CDR1 SEHNR and CDR2 FQNEAQ (reference sequence).

The chain couples TRBV7-6 to TRBJ1-5; D not resolved. The germline V gene encodes CDR1 SGHVS and CDR2 FNYEAQ. V was shortened by 1 base and J by 2 bases, with 9 bases between the two germline ends. The length of the CDR3 is 15 residues. The CDR3 DNA sequence: TGTGCCAGCAGCTTAGGGGCCAGAGGCAATCAGCCCCAGCATTTT. It specifies CASSLGARGNQPQHF.

This chain uses TRBV5-5 with TRBJ1-5; the D gene is possibly TRBD1 (6 bases). The CDR3 runs 15 residues. The germline V gene has CDR1 SGHKS and CDR2 YYEKEE (reference sequence). Trimming took 4 bases from V and 5 from J, leaving 16 bases between them. CDR3: CASSLLGGGYQPQHF. The CDR3 nucleotides are TGTGCCAGCAGCCTCCTGGGAGGGGGGTATCAGCCCCAGCATTTT.

The V gene is TRBV27, the J gene TRBJ2-3, with D possibly being TRBD1 or TRBD2 (5 bases each). Trimming removed 6 bases at V and 0 bases at J, with 13 bases between. The CDR3 spans 15 residues. Germline CDR1 and CDR2: MNHEY and SMNVEV (reference sequence). The CDR3 sequence: CASRGRASSTDTQYF. CDR3 DNA sequence: TGTGCCAGCAGGGGACGGGCCTCTAGCACAGATACGCAGTATTTT.

V gene TRBV11-2 combines with J gene TRBJ1-2; weak D call: TRBD1 (5 bases). Germline CDR1 is SGHAT and CDR2 is FQNNGV. This CDR3 has 15 residues. Trimming cost V 7 bases and J 7 bases, with 22 bases left between them. DNA for the CDR3: TGTGCCAGCACGAGTTTGAGGGACTATCGCGGTGGCTACACCTTC. Protein product: CASTSLRDYRGGYTF.

The gene calls are TRBV19 and TRBJ1-1; no clear D gene. This CDR3 has 14 amino acids. Germline CDR1 and CDR2: LNHDA and SQIVND (reference sequence). V was clipped by 2 bases and J by 1 base, with 8 bases between them. As DNA, the CDR3 is TGTGCCAGTAGTATACCCCCCTGGAACACTGAAGCTTTCTTT. It codes for CASSIPPWNTEAFF.

This clone was seen a single time. The chain employs TRBV10-3 and TRBJ2-1, with no clear D. The germline V gene encodes CDR1 ENHRY and CDR2 SYGVKD. This CDR3 has 12 residues. V lost 3 bases to trimming and J lost 7 bases, with 7 bases between them. CDR3 sequence: CAISEPVNEQFF. The CDR3 DNA reads as TGTGCCATCAGTGAACCGGTTAATGAGCAGTTCTTC.